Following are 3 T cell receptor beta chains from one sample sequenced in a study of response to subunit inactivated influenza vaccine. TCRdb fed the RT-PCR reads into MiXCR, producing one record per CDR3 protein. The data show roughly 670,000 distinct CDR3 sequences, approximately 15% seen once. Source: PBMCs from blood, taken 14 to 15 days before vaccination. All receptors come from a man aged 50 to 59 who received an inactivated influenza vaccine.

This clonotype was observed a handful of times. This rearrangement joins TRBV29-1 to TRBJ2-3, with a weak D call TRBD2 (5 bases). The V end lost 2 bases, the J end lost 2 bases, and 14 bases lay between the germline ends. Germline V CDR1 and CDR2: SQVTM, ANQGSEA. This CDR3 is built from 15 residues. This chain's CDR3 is CSVEMTGRNTDTQYF. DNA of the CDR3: TGCAGCGTTGAAATGACGGGGAGAAACACAGATACGCAGTATTTT.

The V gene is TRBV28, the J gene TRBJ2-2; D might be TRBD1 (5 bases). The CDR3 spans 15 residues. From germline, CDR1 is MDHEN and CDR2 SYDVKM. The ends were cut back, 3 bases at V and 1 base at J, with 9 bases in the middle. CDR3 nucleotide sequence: TGTGCCAGCAGTTTCCGCAGGGAGAACACCGGGGAGCTGTTTTTT. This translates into CASSFRRENTGELFF.

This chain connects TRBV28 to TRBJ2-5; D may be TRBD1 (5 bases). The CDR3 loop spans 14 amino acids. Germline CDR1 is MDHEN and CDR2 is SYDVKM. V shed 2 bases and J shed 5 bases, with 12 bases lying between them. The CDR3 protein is CASSLTASGETQYF. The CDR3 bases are TGTGCCAGCAGTTTAACGGCATCAGGGGAGACCCAGTACTTC. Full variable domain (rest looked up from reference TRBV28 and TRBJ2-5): DVKVTQSSRYLVKRTGEKVFLECVQDMDHENMFWYRQDPGLGLRLIYFSYDVKMKEKGDIPEGYSVSREKKERFSLILESASTNQTSMYLCASSLTASGETQYFGPGTRLLVL.